The rows below give T cell receptor beta chains drawn from one sample of a study of HIV-infected children after antiretroviral therapy interruption. TCRdb re-derived calls from the 3' RACE reads in MiXCR, one entry per CDR3 protein. The sample records 90,000 or so distinct CDR3 sequences, around 6.9% being singletons. The starting material was CD45RA+ CD4+ T cells from PBMCs, pooled from several time points, obtained from a donor given antiretroviral therapy, either interrupted or continuous. These receptors originate from a pool of human donors with HIV. Both conserved end residues are part of each CDR3. D genes are given only for firm matches. Rows may omit the clone size; those that give it use once, few, many or a size class.

length: 14; J: TRBJ1-3; size: many; D: .; V: TRBV20-1; CDR3: CSARESEPGNTIYF; DNA: TGCAGTGCTAGAGAATCAGAGCCTGGAAACACCATATATTTT
length: 10; J: TRBJ1-1; size: many; D: .; V: TRBV29-1; CDR3: CSVEMGVAFF; DNA: TGCAGCGTTGAGATGGGGGTAGCTTTCTTT
length: 16; J: TRBJ2-5; size: few; D: .; V: TRBV6-6; CDR3: CASSYGGGAGAETQYF; DNA: TGTGCCAGCAGTTACGGAGGTGGGGCAGGGGCTGAGACCCAGTACTTC
length: 10; J: TRBJ2-1; size: few; D: .; V: TRBV29-1; CDR3: CSVAYNEQFF; DNA: TGCAGCGTTGCCTACAATGAGCAGTTCTTC
length: 13; J: TRBJ1-1; size: .; D: .; V: TRBV19; CDR3: CASRFRGFAEAFF; DNA: TGTGCCAGTAGGTTCAGGGGTTTCGCTGAAGCTTTCTTT
length: 15; J: TRBJ2-1; size: .; D: TRBD2; V: TRBV9; CDR3: CASSVGTSGIGEQFF; DNA: TGTGCCAGCAGCGTAGGTACTAGCGGGATCGGTGAGCAGTTCTTC
length: 15; J: TRBJ2-7; size: many; D: TRBD1; V: TRBV12-3/TRBV12-4; CDR3: CASSFQNRQGSEQYF; DNA: TGTGCCAGCAGTTTCCAGAATCGACAGGGCAGCGAGCAGTACTTC
length: 16; J: TRBJ2-1; size: many; D: TRBD2; V: TRBV4-1; CDR3: CASSPLPRGRADEQFF; DNA: TGCGCCAGCAGCCCTCTCCCTCGCGGGAGGGCCGATGAGCAGTTCTTC
length: 12; J: TRBJ1-2; size: medium-sized; D: .; V: TRBV20-1; CDR3: CSARPGNYGYTF; DNA: TGCAGTGCAAGGCCGGGGAACTATGGCTACACCTTC
length: 15; J: TRBJ1-2; size: few; D: TRBD1; V: TRBV6-5; CDR3: CASRGYRGTFVSYTF; DNA: TGTGCCAGCAGGGGTTACAGGGGTACATTCGTCAGCTACACCTTC
length: 18; J: TRBJ2-4; size: many; D: .; V: TRBV4-1; CDR3: CASSRPVVQGGPSNIQYF; DNA: TGCGCCAGCAGCCGCCCGGTTGTCCAAGGGGGTCCCTCAAACATTCAGTACTTC
length: 15; J: TRBJ2-6; size: once; D: .; V: TRBV5-5; CDR3: CASSLGWTGANVLTF; DNA: TGTGCCAGCAGCTTGGGATGGACTGGGGCCAACGTCCTGACTTTC
length: 13; J: TRBJ2-7; size: many; D: .; V: TRBV5-1; CDR3: CASSPPFSYEQYF; DNA: TGCGCCAGCAGCCCGCCGTTCTCCTACGAGCAGTACTTC
length: 14; J: TRBJ2-7; size: many; D: .; V: TRBV10-3; CDR3: CAIGGEALSYEQYF; DNA: TGTGCCATCGGCGGCGAGGCGCTCTCCTACGAGCAGTACTTC
length: 16; J: TRBJ1-5; size: few; D: .; V: TRBV20-1; CDR3: CSARKSTGISNQPQHF; DNA: TGCAGTGCTAGAAAATCGACAGGAATCAGCAATCAGCCCCAGCATTTT
length: 14; J: TRBJ1-2; size: many; D: .; V: TRBV5-6; CDR3: CASSLVGTNYGYTF; DNA: TGTGCCAGCAGCTTAGTAGGGACTAACTATGGCTACACCTTC
length: 16; J: TRBJ2-7; size: many; D: TRBD1; V: TRBV14; CDR3: CASSQGPGQGGYEQYF; DNA: TGTGCCAGCAGCCAAGGACCGGGACAGGGCGGTTACGAGCAGTACTTC
length: 15; J: TRBJ2-1; size: many; D: .; V: TRBV18; CDR3: CASSPGIPPYNEQFF; DNA: TGTGCCAGCTCACCGGGGATCCCCCCTTACAATGAGCAGTTCTTC